What follows are 24 T cell receptor beta chains derived from one specimen sequenced in a study of shared clonotypes between healthy human individuals. Sequencing used immunoSEQ multiplex PCR; TCRdb keeps in-frame clones, though not all of them. The sample has fewer than 3 million clones; around 92% are singletons. Specimen: naive CD4+ T cells from PBMCs. Subset defined: CD45RA+ positively selected. These TCRs come from a man between 18 and 35 years old in good health. Some clones in this sample may be carry-over from other donors' samples.

A remark on this clone: In the same sample, other DNA sequences code for this CDR3. The CDR3 DNA reads as TGTGCCAGCAGTCGGACTAGCGGTAGCACAGATACGCAGTATTTT. Translated: CASSRTSGSTDTQYF. The chain joins TRBV2 to TRBJ2-3; 10 bases agree with TRBD2. The CDR3 extends over 15 amino acids. From germline, CDR1 is SNHLY and CDR2 FYNNEI. With V trimmed by 5 bases and J by 0 bases, 2 bases remained unmatched. The full variable domain, with the rest looked up from reference TRBV2 and TRBJ2-3, is EPEVTQTPSHQVTQMGQEVILRCVPISNHLYFYWYRQILGQKVEFLVSFYNNEISEKSEIFDDQFSVERPDGSNFTLKIRSTKLEDSAMYFCASSRTSGSTDTQYFGPGTRLTVL.

Only one count was recorded for this clone. The chain uses TRBV28 and TRBJ2-5; D tentatively reads TRBD1 or TRBD2 (6 bases each). V was pared by 4 bases and J by 7 bases, with 19 bases between. The CDR3 totals 15 residues. Germline V gene data show CDR1 as MDHEN and CDR2 as SYDVKM. Here the CDR3 reads CASSSTGSSGWTQYF. The CDR3, as DNA: TGTGCCAGCAGTTCTACAGGGTCCAGCGGGTGGACCCAGTACTTC.

The chain employs TRBV4-1 and TRBJ2-3, with 11 bases that match TRBD2. Germline values: CDR1 MGHRA, CDR2 YSYEKL. Trimming at V came to 0 bases and at J to 0 bases, leaving 5 bases not matched to a gene. The CDR3 is made up of 18 amino acids. CDR3 region: CASSQDRASGRSTDTQYF. CDR3 nucleotides: TGCGCCAGCAGCCAAGATAGGGCTAGCGGGAGGAGCACAGATACGCAGTATTTT.

The chain employs TRBV27 and TRBJ1-5; TRBD1 might be the D (6 bases). With 2 bases removed from V and 3 bases from J, the gap between germline ends came to 8 bases. CDR3 length: 14 amino acids. Per germline, CDR1 MNHEY and CDR2 SMNVEV (reference sequence). CDR3 loop: CASSLRGHNQPQHF. The CDR3 DNA reads as TGTGCCAGCAGTTTACGGGGACACAATCAGCCCCAGCATTTT.

The chain links TRBV7-9 to TRBJ2-5, with TRBD1 as a possible D gene (5 bases). Judging by the DNA end, TRBJ2-7 fits better; the J call may be wrong. The CDR3 length is 14 residues. The germline gives CDR1 SEHNR, CDR2 FQNEAQ (reference sequence). The CDR3 nucleotides read TGTGCCAGCACCCTGTCAGAGACAGCCTACGAGCAGTACTTC. Its protein product is CASTLSETAYEQYF.

The V call is TRBV30, the J call TRBJ1-2; D is unclear. V was pared by 5 bases and J by 8 bases, with 9 bases between. Germline V lookup: CDR1 GTSNPN, CDR2 SVGIG (reference sequence). The CDR3 is made up of 10 amino acids. This CDR3 reads CAWAWGGYTF. The DNA for the CDR3 is TGTGCCTGGGCGTGGGGAGGCTACACCTTC.

The rearrangement links TRBV12-5 to TRBJ2-1; TRBD2 is a possible D gene (5 bases). Between the trimmed V and J ends, which lost 7 bases and 3 bases, there was a span of 7 bases. CDR1 and CDR2 (germline): LGHNT, FRNRAP. CDR3 length: 12 residues. The CDR3 spells CASAAGYNEQFF. The DNA for the CDR3 is TGTGCTAGTGCGGCGGGCTACAATGAGCAGTTCTTC.

Concerning this clone: Other DNA sequences in this specimen translate into the identical CDR3. The rearrangement joins TRBV18 to TRBJ2-1; 8 nucleotides align to TRBD2. Unmatched junction bases numbered 5, after V lost 3 bases and J lost 4 bases. CDR3 length: 15 amino acids. Germline V gene data show CDR1 as KGHSH and CDR2 as LQKENI. This CDR3 is CASSPGLDLYNEQFF. The CDR3 DNA reads TGTGCCAGCTCACCGGGACTAGATTTGTACAATGAGCAGTTCTTC.

This chain joins TRBV5-8 and TRBJ1-1; TRBD1 is a possible D gene (5 bases). Germline values: CDR1 SGHTS, CDR2 YDEGEE. The length of the CDR3 is 15 residues. The ends were cut back, 4 bases at V and 5 bases at J, with 18 bases in the middle. The DNA for the CDR3 is TGTGCCAGCAGCCGAGGTGCGGGGCGTTGGACTGAAGCTTTCTTT. Amino acids: CASSRGAGRWTEAFF. The variable domain in full, completed from reference TRBV5-8 and TRBJ1-1, reads EAGVTQSPTHLIKTRGQQATLRCSPISGHTSVYWYQQALGLGLQFLLWYDEGEERNRGNFPPRFSGRQFPNYSSELNVNALELEDSALYLCASSRGAGRWTEAFFGQGTRLTVV.

The CDR3 here is CASSLEAGAGTDTQYF. The CDR3 DNA is TGTGCCAGCAGCTTGGAGGCGGGAGCGGGTACAGATACGCAGTATTTT. This rearrangement joins TRBV5-4 to TRBJ2-3; 7 bases are a match to TRBD2. Germline V lookup: CDR1 SGHNT, CDR2 YYREEE (reference sequence). V lost 0 bases to trimming and J lost 3 bases; unmatched junction nucleotides: 7. The CDR3 is 16 residues long.

The chain recombines TRBV6-1 with TRBJ2-3; D remains unclear. Trimming pared 2 bases from V and 9 bases from J, leaving 6 bases between. CDR1 and CDR2 from the germline V gene are MNHNS and SASEGT. The CDR3 consists of 11 residues. This chain's CDR3 is CASSERQTQYF. CDR3 bases: TGTGCCAGCAGTGAACGACAAACGCAGTATTTT.

The V and J genes are TRBV11-1 and TRBJ1-1; D ambiguous. The CDR3 is 16 residues long. Trimming cost V 7 bases and J 3 bases, with 21 bases left between them. Germline V gives CDR1 SGHAT, CDR2 FQDESV (reference sequence). The CDR3 DNA sequence: TGTGCCAGCACCCTGGGTTGGGGTCGTGGGGACACTGAAGCTTTCTTT. Translation gives CASTLGWGRGDTEAFF.

This clone was seen once. The J gene is TRBJ1-1, the V gene TRBV4-1, with D possibly matching TRBD1 (6 bases). This CDR3 contains 17 residues. The germline CDR1 and CDR2 sequences are MGHRA and YSYEKL. Between the trimmed V and J ends, which lost 4 bases and 4 bases, there was a span of 22 bases. The CDR3 reads CASSRRMGAWEGTEAFF. CDR3 sequence (DNA): TGCGCCAGCAGCCGACGAATGGGGGCGTGGGAGGGCACTGAAGCTTTCTTT.

In regard to this clone: This same CDR3 is encoded by further DNA sequences in the sample. This CDR3 reads CSVGGIGGADTEAFF. The DNA for the CDR3 is TGCAGCGTAGGAGGGATTGGAGGTGCGGACACTGAAGCTTTCTTT. The chain links TRBV29-1 to TRBJ1-1, with unresolved D. Germline-derived CDR1 and CDR2 are SQVTM and ANQGSEA. The CDR3 runs to 15 residues. V lost 6 bases to trimming and J lost 3 bases, with 20 bases between them.

The CDR3: CASSLALWDRINYGYTF. CDR3 DNA: TGTGCCAGCAGCTTAGCGCTGTGGGACAGAATTAACTATGGCTACACCTTC. The rearrangement joins TRBV7-8 to TRBJ1-2, with 7 bases fitting TRBD1. Germline CDR1 SGHVS, CDR2 FQNEAQ. CDR3 length equals 17 residues. V lost 0 bases and J lost 1; bases outside the gene matches: 8.

The V call is TRBV7-9, the J call TRBJ2-7; D is uncertain. Germline loops: CDR1 SEHNR, CDR2 FQNEAQ (reference sequence). The V gene lost 1 base and the J gene lost 6 bases, with 16 bases spanning the gap. The CDR3 length is 15 residues. CDR3 sequence: CASSLGASRPSEQYF. The CDR3 DNA reads TGTGCCAGCAGCTTAGGAGCATCTCGCCCGTCCGAGCAGTACTTC.

V gene TRBV28 combines with J gene TRBJ2-2; no firm D call. Between the trimmed V and J ends, which lost 7 bases and 2 bases, there was a span of 5 bases. Germline V gene data show CDR1 as MDHEN and CDR2 as SYDVKM. This CDR3 is built from 12 residues. CDR3 sequence reads: CASTANTGELFF. Written as DNA, the CDR3 is TGTGCCAGCACTGCAAACACCGGGGAGCTGTTTTTT.

The table lists this clone with a count of one. The chain employs TRBV6-6 and TRBJ2-2; 9 bases fit TRBD2. CDR1 MNHNY and CDR2 SVGAGI come from the germline V gene (reference sequence). Losses at the gene ends were 5 bases for V and 2 bases for J; bases not matched to a gene: 3. The CDR3 extends over 15 amino acids. The CDR3 spells CASSLAGSNTGELFF. DNA for the CDR3: TGTGCCAGCAGTCTAGCGGGATCAAACACCGGGGAGCTGTTTTTT.

This sequence joins TRBV28 and TRBJ1-4; D is perhaps TRBD1 (6 bases). Germline assignment: CDR1 MDHEN and CDR2 SYDVKM. There are 14 residues in the CDR3. V was shortened by 8 bases and J by 7 bases, with 17 bases between the two germline ends. The CDR3 DNA reads TGTGCCAGCGAAGGGGGGCGTGCTCGTGAAAAACTGTTTTTT. It translates to CASEGGRAREKLFF.

The chain uses TRBV6-6 and TRBJ2-6, with no clear D. This CDR3 contains 15 residues. Germline V gene lookup returns CDR1 MNHNY and CDR2 SVGAGI (reference sequence). The germline V and J ends were trimmed by 4 bases and 0 bases, with 7 bases remaining between them. CDR3 protein: CASSFLFSGANVLTF. DNA of the CDR3: TGTGCCAGCAGTTTCTTGTTCTCTGGGGCCAACGTCCTGACTTTC.

The chain links TRBV2 to TRBJ2-5; 7 bases line up with TRBD1. The CDR3 sequence is 14 residues long. V was pared by 6 bases and J by 1 base, with 5 bases of the junction left unmatched. Germline V gives CDR1 SNHLY, CDR2 FYNNEI. The CDR3 nucleotides read TGTGCCAGCAGCCCGGGACAGCCCCAAGAGACCCAGTACTTC. Translation: CASSPGQPQETQYF.

The chain employs TRBV5-6 and TRBJ1-5, with unresolved D. CDR1 and CDR2 from the germline V gene are SGHDT and YYEEEE. The V and J ends lost 1 base and 4 bases respectively, with 9 bases between them. CDR3 length equals 14 residues. The CDR3 sequence is CASSLYQQNQPQHF. CDR3 DNA: TGTGCCAGCAGCTTGTATCAGCAAAATCAGCCCCAGCATTTT.

Here the CDR3 DNA reads TGTGCCAGTAGTCCCAGGTCATCAGATACGCAGTATTTT. Its protein product is CASSPRSSDTQYF. This chain joins TRBV19 and TRBJ2-3; D is ambiguous. CDR1 is LNHDA, CDR2 SQIVND, per germline (reference sequence). The CDR3 length is 13 residues. The ends were cut back, 5 bases at V and 4 bases at J, with 10 bases in the middle.

The chain uses TRBV28 and TRBJ2-1, with D uncertain. Germline V gene data show CDR1 as MDHEN and CDR2 as SYDVKM. This CDR3 spans 13 amino acids. V dropped 3 bases and J dropped 7 bases, with 10 bases sitting between them. In nucleotides, the CDR3 is TGTGCCAGCAGTTTTGTCTTAGGGAATGAGCAGTTCTTC. Translating it yields CASSFVLGNEQFF.